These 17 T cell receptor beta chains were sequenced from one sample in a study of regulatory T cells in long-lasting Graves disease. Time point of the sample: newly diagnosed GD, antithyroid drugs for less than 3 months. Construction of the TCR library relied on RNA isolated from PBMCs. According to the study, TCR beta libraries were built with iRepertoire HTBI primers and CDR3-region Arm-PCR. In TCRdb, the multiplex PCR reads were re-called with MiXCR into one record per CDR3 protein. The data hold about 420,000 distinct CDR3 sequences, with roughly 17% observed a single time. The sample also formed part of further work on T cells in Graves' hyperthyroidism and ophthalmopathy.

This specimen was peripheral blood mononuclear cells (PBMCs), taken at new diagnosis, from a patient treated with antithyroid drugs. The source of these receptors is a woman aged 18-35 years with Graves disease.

The CDR3 region is CASSPGAVANYGYTF. The CDR3 nucleotides are TGTGCCAGCTCACCGGGGGCCGTAGCTAACTATGGCTACACCTTC. The chain has TRBV18 and TRBJ1-2; perhaps TRBD1 as D (6 bases). The CDR3 loop spans 15 amino acids. Germline V gives CDR1 KGHSH, CDR2 LQKENI. V lost 3 bases to trimming and J lost 0 bases, with 11 bases between them.

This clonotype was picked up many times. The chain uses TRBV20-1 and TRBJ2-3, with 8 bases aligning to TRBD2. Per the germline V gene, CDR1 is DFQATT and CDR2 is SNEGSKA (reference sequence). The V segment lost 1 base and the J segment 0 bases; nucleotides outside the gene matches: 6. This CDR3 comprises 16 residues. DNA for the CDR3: TGCAGTGCTAGAGTGGAGACTAGCGCGAGCACAGATACGCAGTATTTT. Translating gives CSARVETSASTDTQYF.

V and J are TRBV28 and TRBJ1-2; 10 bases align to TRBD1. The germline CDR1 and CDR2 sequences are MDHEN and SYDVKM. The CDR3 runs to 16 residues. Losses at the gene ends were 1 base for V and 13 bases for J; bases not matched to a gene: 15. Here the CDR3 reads CASSLFAGQGVFGSTF. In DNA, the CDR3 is TGTGCCAGCAGTTTATTCGCCGGACAGGGGGTATTCGGAAGCACCTTC.

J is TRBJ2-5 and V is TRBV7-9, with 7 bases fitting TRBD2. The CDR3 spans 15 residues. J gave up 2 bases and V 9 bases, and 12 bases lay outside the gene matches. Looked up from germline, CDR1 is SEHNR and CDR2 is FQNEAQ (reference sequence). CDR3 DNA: TGTGCCAGTAGTATCCTGGGAGCGGGGCAAGAGACCCAGTACTTC. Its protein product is CASSILGAGQETQYF.

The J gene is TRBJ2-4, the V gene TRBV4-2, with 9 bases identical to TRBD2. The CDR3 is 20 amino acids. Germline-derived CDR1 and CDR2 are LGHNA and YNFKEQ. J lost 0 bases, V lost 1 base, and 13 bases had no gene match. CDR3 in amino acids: CASSQGDLVAGVGAKNIQYF. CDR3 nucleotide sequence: TGTGCCAGCAGCCAAGGGGATTTGGTAGCGGGAGTGGGAGCCAAAAACATTCAGTACTTC.

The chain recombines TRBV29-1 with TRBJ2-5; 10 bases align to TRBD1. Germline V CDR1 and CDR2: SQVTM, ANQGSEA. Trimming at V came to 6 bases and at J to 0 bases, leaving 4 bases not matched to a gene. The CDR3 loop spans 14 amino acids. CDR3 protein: CSVTGTGDQETQYF. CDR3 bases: TGCAGCGTGACCGGGACAGGGGACCAAGAGACCCAGTACTTC. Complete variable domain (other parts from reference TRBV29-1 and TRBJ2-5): SAVISQKPSRDICQRGTSLTIQCQVDSQVTMMFWYRQQPGQSLTLIATANQGSEATYESGFVIDKFPISRPNLTFSTLTVSNMSPEDSSIYLCSVTGTGDQETQYFGPGTRLLVL.

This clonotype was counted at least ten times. For the CDR3, the DNA is TGCAGCGTCAACCGGGACAGCTCCTACAATGAGCAGTTCTTC. Its translation is CSVNRDSSYNEQFF. The rearrangement joins TRBV29-1 to TRBJ2-1; 7 bases agree with TRBD1. After removal of 6 bases from V and 0 bases from J, the junction contained 5 bases not matched to a gene. The CDR3 consists of 14 residues. In germline, CDR1 is SQVTM, CDR2 ANQGSEA.

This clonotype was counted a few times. CDR3 in DNA: TGTGCCGGCCGGGGGGCAGGGGTCGGTGGGAGGGCCTACAATGAGCAGTTCTTC. Protein sequence: CAGRGAGVGGRAYNEQFF. The rearrangement links TRBV6-1 to TRBJ2-1; D perhaps matches TRBD2 (7 bases). From germline, CDR1 is MNHNS and CDR2 SASEGT. This CDR3 spans 18 amino acids. The V and J ends lost 11 bases and 2 bases respectively, with 28 bases between them.

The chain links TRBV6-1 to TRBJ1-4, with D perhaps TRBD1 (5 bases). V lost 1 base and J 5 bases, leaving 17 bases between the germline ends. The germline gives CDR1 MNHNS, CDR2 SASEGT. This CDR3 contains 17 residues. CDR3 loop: CASSEGYPGPPNEKLFF. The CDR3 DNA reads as TGTGCCAGCAGTGAAGGTTACCCGGGACCGCCGAATGAAAAACTGTTTTTT.

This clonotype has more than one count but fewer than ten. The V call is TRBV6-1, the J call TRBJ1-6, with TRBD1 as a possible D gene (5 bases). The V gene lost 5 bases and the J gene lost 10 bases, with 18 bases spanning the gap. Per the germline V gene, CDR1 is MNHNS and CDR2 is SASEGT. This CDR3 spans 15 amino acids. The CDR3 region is CASSTREPATSPLHF. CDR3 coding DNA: TGTGCCAGCAGTACCAGGGAACCCGCCACGTCACCCCTCCACTTT.

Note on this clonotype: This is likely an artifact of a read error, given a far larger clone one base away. The CDR3 DNA follows: TGTGCCAGCAGTTTCGAGAGGGGCTACGAGCAGTTCTTC. Residues: CASSFERGYEQFF. The V and J genes are TRBV27 and TRBJ2-1; D could derive from TRBD1 or TRBD2 (5 bases each). Germline CDR1 and CDR2: MNHEY and SMNVEV (reference sequence). V shed 3 bases and J shed 10 bases, with 13 bases lying between them. The CDR3 is made up of 13 amino acids.

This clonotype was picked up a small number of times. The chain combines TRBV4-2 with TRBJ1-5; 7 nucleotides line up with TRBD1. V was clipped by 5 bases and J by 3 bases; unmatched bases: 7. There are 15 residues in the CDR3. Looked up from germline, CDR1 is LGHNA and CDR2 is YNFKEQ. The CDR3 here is CASSSQGGHNQPQHF. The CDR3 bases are TGTGCCAGCAGCTCCCAGGGGGGACACAATCAGCCCCAGCATTTT.

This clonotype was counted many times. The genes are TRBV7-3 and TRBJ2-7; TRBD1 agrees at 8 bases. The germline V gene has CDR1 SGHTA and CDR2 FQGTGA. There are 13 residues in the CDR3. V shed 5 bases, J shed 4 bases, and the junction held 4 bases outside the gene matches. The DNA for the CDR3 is TGTGCCAGCAGCCAGAACAGGGGGTACGAGCAGTACTTC. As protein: CASSQNRGYEQYF.

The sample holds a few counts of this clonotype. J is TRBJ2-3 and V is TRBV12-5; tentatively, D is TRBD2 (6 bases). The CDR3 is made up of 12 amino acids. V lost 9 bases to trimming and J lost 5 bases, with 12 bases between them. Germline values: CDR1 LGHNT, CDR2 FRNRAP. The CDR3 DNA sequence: TGTGCTAGCGGGAGACCAATAGATACGCAGTATTTT. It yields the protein CASGRPIDTQYF. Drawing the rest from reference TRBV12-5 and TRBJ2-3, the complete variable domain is DARVTQTPRHKVTEMGQEVTMRCQPILGHNTVFWYRQTMMQGLELLAYFRNRAPLDDSGMPKDRFSAEMPDATLATLKIQPSEPRDSAVYFCASGRPIDTQYFGPGTRLTVL.

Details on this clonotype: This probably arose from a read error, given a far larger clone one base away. This chain's CDR3 is CASSSSKGGHNEQYF. CDR3 nucleotides: TGTGCCAGCAGCTCGTCGAAGGGGGGCCACAATGAGCAGTACTTC. This rearrangement joins TRBV11-3 to TRBJ2-4; the D gene could be TRBD1 or TRBD2 (6 bases each). V was cut by 4 bases and J by 13 bases, with 23 bases left in between. The length of the CDR3 is 15 residues. Germline CDR1 is SGHNT and CDR2 is YENEEA.

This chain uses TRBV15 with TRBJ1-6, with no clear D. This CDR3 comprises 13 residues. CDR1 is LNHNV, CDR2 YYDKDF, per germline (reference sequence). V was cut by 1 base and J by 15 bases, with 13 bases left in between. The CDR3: CATSRVKASGLHF. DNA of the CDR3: TGTGCCACCAGCAGAGTAAAGGCCTCAGGCCTCCACTTT. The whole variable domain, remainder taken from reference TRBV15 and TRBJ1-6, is DAMVIQNPRYQVTQFGKPVTLSCSQTLNHNVMYWYQQKSSQAPKLLFHYYDKDFNNEADTPDNFQSRRPNTSFCFLDIRSPGLGDTAMYLCATSRVKASGLHFGNGTRLTVT.

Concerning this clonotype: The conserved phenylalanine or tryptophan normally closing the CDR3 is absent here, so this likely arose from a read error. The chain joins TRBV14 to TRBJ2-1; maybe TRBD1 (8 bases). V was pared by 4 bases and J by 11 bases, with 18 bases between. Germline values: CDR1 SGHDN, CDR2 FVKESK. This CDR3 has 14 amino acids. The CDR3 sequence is CASSRPGGDRQQFS. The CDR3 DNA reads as TGTGCCAGCAGCCGCCCAGGGGGGGACAGGCAGCAGTTCTCC.